This record looks at one TCR beta chain sequence and its context. No cognate antigen has been identified for it. One base away there is no much larger clone; base qualities are not given. The source of the sample is a study of early T cells in non-severe SARS-CoV-2 infection (dated by TCRdb to 2020 to 2023). With respect to the entire study: TCR sequencing used bulk RNA from unsorted whole blood, so alpha and beta chains could not be paired. General conclusions and limits of the study: Matching against VDJdb was skewed toward anti-spike CD8 responses, likely underestimated virus-specific expansions, and missed private and CD4 specificities.

Library generation was performed with 5' RACE. For sequencing, a NextSeq 500 was employed. In the TCR library protocol, unique molecular identifiers were attached to individual cDNA molecules to correct for PCR bias and sequencing error. Both TCR alpha and beta chains were sequenced, and tight co-correlation was observed between alpha and beta sequence abundances in each sample. The original pipeline was this. Decombinator V4 was used to annotate TCR sequences for V gene, J gene and CDR3. Expanded TCRs were defined as changing significantly between any two time points under a Poisson model with p below 0.0001. TCR abundances were normalised to the total number of TCRs sequenced per sample and expressed as counts per million. MAIT TCRs were defined by TRAV1-2 paired with TRAJ12, TRAJ20 or TRAJ33, and iNKT TCRs by TRAV10 paired with TRAJ18. VDJdb, accessed 1 November 2021, was searched for CMV, EBV and SARS-CoV-2 annotated TCRs, with TCRs annotated for multiple antigens excluded. TCRdb ran its own pipeline on the public reads, namely fastp trimming at Q25 and MiXCR clone calling, and kept in-frame beta chains. Under each unique CDR3 protein, matching rows form one entry showing the most common genes and DNA. TCRdb, not the authors, supplied the V and J calls. The sample records around 66,000 distinct CDR3 sequences, roughly 13% of which are singletons. 8% to 10% of the sample goes to the ten largest clones.

Set within a cohort of healthcare workers in London, UK, this nested case-control study involved weekly PCR testing of nasopharyngeal swabs along with blood sampling. Healthcare workers were enrolled in the week of the UK lockdown, from 23 to 31 March 2020, and were followed every week for up to roughly 15 weeks. The CDR3 measures 14 amino acids from cysteine to phenylalanine. Only CDR3 DNA remains: 42 bases, in frame from the first base. CDR1 and CDR2, per the germline V gene, are SGHVS and FQNEAQ. V trim: 4 bases; J trim: 1 base; unmatched bases: 3. Recombination joined TRBV7-8 with TRBJ1-2, and 7 bases in between align with TRBD1. Sequencing was done on a sample of whole blood. This TCR was sampled from an adult who was a healthcare worker with PCR-confirmed SARS-CoV-2 infection or an uninfected control (not recorded which). In nucleotides, the sequence is TGTGCCAGCAGCTCCGGGACAGTTAACTATGGCTACACCTTC. It translates as CASSSGTVNYGYTF. The CDR3, completed at both ends by the reference TRBV7-8 and TRBJ1-2 genes, gives the full variable domain GAGVSQSPRYKVAKRGQDVALRCDPISGHVSLFWYQQALGQGPEFLTYFQNEAQLDKSGLPSDRFFAERPEGSVSTLKIQRTQQEDSAVYLCASSSGTVNYGYTFGSGTRLTVV.